Following are 25 T cell receptor beta chains from one sample sequenced in a study of blood T cell repertoires in COVID-19. Repertoires were generated with immunoSEQ multiplex PCR, while TCRdb's copy carries only in-frame clones and drops some. The sample lists approximately 50,000 clones, 86% occurring once. Sequencing input: peripheral blood. The receptors come from a human donor in a cohort sampled during active COVID-19.

The V gene is TRBV10-3, the J gene TRBJ2-5, with 8 bases aligning to TRBD2. Germline V gene lookup returns CDR1 ENHRY and CDR2 SYGVKD. With V trimmed by 10 bases and J by 5 bases, 6 bases remained unmatched. This CDR3 is 12 amino acids long. CDR3 DNA: TGTGCCAGCAGCGGGGGTTTTGAGACCCAGTACTTC. Translating it yields CASSGGFETQYF.

The genes are TRBV3-1 (or the pseudogene TRBV3-2) and TRBJ1-4, with TRBD1 identical over 7 bases. Trimming took 5 bases from V and 5 from J; bases not matched to a gene: 8. The CDR3 covers 15 residues. The germline V gene encodes CDR1 LGHDT and CDR2 YNNKEL (reference sequence). For the CDR3, the DNA is TGTGCCAGCAGCGGTTGGACAGGAGAGAATGAAAAACTGTTTTTT. It specifies CASSGWTGENEKLFF.

The chain joins TRBV30 to TRBJ1-1; a weak D match, TRBD1 (6 bases). There are 13 residues in the CDR3. From germline, CDR1 is GTSNPN and CDR2 SVGIG (reference sequence). Trimming pared 0 bases from V and 4 bases from J, leaving 9 bases between. DNA for the CDR3: TGTGCCTGGAGTGTACAGGGACGCACTGAAGCTTTCTTT. Residues: CAWSVQGRTEAFF. The whole variable domain, filled in from reference TRBV30 and TRBJ1-1, reads SQTIHQWPATLVQPVGSPLSLECTVEGTSNPNLYWYRQAAGRGLQLLFYSVGIGQISSEVPQNLSASRPQDRQFILSSKKLLLSDSGFYLCAWSVQGRTEAFFGQGTRLTVV.

CDR3 amino acids: CASSIGQFYGYTF. CDR3 DNA sequence: TGTGCCAGCAGCATCGGACAGTTTTATGGCTACACCTTC. The rearrangement links TRBV12-3 or TRBV12-4 to TRBJ1-2; D might be TRBD1 (6 bases). V gave up 6 bases and J gave up 5 bases, with 13 bases separating them. This CDR3 has 13 amino acids.

The J gene is TRBJ1-1, the V gene TRBV19; TRBD1 is a possible D gene (6 bases). This CDR3 contains 12 residues. CDR1 and CDR2 from the germline V gene are LNHDA and SQIVND (reference sequence). V was cut by 6 bases and J by 5 bases, with 10 bases left in between. The DNA of the CDR3 is TGTGCCAGTAGACAGGGATTAACTGAAGCTTTCTTT. Residues: CASRQGLTEAFF.

CDR3 residues: CASSLGGAGDFGYTF. The CDR3, as DNA: TGTGCCAGCAGCTTAGGAGGGGCAGGGGATTTTGGCTACACCTTC. The chain is built from TRBV7-9 and TRBJ1-2, with D possibly matching TRBD1 (6 bases). The germline CDR1 and CDR2 sequences are SEHNR and FQNEAQ (reference sequence). The length of the CDR3 is 15 residues. Trimming took 1 base from V and 7 from J, leaving 16 bases between them.

The CDR3: CASSSLQGASYNEQFF. Written as DNA, the CDR3 is TGTGCCAGCAGCTCCCTCCAGGGGGCCTCCTACAATGAGCAGTTCTTC. The V gene is TRBV11-2, the J gene TRBJ2-1; 8 bases are a match to TRBD1. V shed 4 bases and J 0 bases; nucleotides not matched to a gene: 5. The CDR3 runs 16 residues. CDR1 is SGHAT and CDR2 is FQNNGV in the germline V gene.

The rearrangement links TRBV7-3 to TRBJ1-1, with a tentative D call TRBD1 (6 bases). This CDR3 comprises 14 residues. CDR1 is SGHTA, CDR2 FQGTGA, per germline. Trimming removed 4 bases from V and 1 base from J, with 10 bases in between. DNA for the CDR3: TGTGCCAGCAGCTCGACAGGCCGGAACACTGAAGCTTTCTTT. Amino acids: CASSSTGRNTEAFF.

The chain couples TRBV25-1 to TRBJ2-3, with D perhaps TRBD2 (6 bases). The CDR3 loop spans 15 amino acids. The germline V and J ends were trimmed by 0 bases and 2 bases, with 9 bases remaining between them. The germline V gene has CDR1 MGHDK and CDR2 SYGVNS. The CDR3 region has the DNA TGTGCCAGCAGTGAATATTGGAGGGACACAGATACGCAGTATTTT. Encoded protein: CASSEYWRDTDTQYF.

This clone has only one observation. V and J are TRBV19 and TRBJ1-1, with D maybe TRBD1 (6 bases). The CDR3 runs to 15 residues. The V and J ends lost 7 bases and 0 bases respectively, with 15 bases between them. Per germline, CDR1 LNHDA and CDR2 SQIVND (reference sequence). The DNA of the CDR3 is TGTGCCAGTATCAGACGGGGGGCGTTGAACACTGAAGCTTTCTTT. It specifies CASIRRGALNTEAFF.

The gene calls are TRBV6-2 or TRBV6-3 and TRBJ2-5; D not resolved. With 6 bases removed from V and 4 bases from J, the gap between germline ends came to 15 bases. Germline V CDR1 and CDR2: MNHEY, SVGEGT. The CDR3 has 14 residues. In DNA form, the CDR3 reads TGTGCCAGCAGCGAGACTGGCCTCCCAGAGACCCAGTACTTC. Protein product: CASSETGLPETQYF.

The rearrangement uses TRBV19 and TRBJ2-7; 9 bases match TRBD1. From germline, CDR1 is LNHDA and CDR2 SQIVND (reference sequence). After removal of 7 bases from V and 5 bases from J, the junction contained 9 bases not matched to a gene. The length of the CDR3 is 14 residues. CDR3 loop: CASNQPGQGNEQYF. As DNA, the CDR3 is TGTGCCAGTAATCAGCCGGGACAGGGTAACGAGCAGTACTTC. The variable domain in full, completed from reference TRBV19 and TRBJ2-7, reads DGGITQSPKYLFRKEGQNVTLSCEQNLNHDAMYWYRQDPGQGLRLIYYSQIVNDFQKGDIAEGYSVSREKKESFPLTVTSAQKNPTAFYLCASNQPGQGNEQYFGPGTRLTVT.

V is TRBV6-4 and J is TRBJ2-1, with 7 nucleotides matching TRBD1. Germline CDR1 reads MRHNA; CDR2 reads SNTAGT. The CDR3 totals 18 residues. J lost 4 bases, V lost 0 bases, and 12 bases had no gene match. The DNA of the CDR3 is TGTGCCAGCAGTGACTCCCAGAGGAACAGGGGAATTTACAATGAGCAGTTCTTC. This gives the protein CASSDSQRNRGIYNEQFF.

V gene TRBV6-4 combines with J gene TRBJ1-2; D gene uncertain. The V gene lost 6 bases and the J gene lost 7 bases, with 18 bases spanning the gap. CDR3 length: 14 residues. From germline, CDR1 is MRHNA and CDR2 SNTAGT. This CDR3 is CASSALRGSGGYTF. The CDR3 coding sequence is TGTGCCAGCAGCGCTTTACGGGGATCGGGTGGCTACACCTTC.

This chain uses TRBV5-5 with TRBJ2-3, with 9 bases that match TRBD2. Losses at the gene ends were 1 base for V and 4 bases for J; bases not matched to a gene: 13. CDR3 length: 18 amino acids. Per germline, CDR1 SGHKS and CDR2 YYEKEE (reference sequence). In DNA, the CDR3 is TGTGCCAGCAGCTTGCCCCCCGGAGGTAGCGGGAGCCCAGATACGCAGTATTTT. It specifies CASSLPPGGSGSPDTQYF.

CDR3 protein: CASSPGLADYEQYF. The CDR3 nucleotides are TGTGCCAGTAGCCCGGGACTAGCCGATTACGAGCAGTACTTC. The rearrangement links TRBV19 to TRBJ2-7, with 9 nucleotides matching TRBD2. The J segment lost 4 bases and the V segment lost 6 bases, leaving 7 bases of the junction unmatched. The CDR3 contains 14 residues. The germline gives CDR1 LNHDA, CDR2 SQIVND (reference sequence).

V gene TRBV4-1 combines with J gene TRBJ1-2; a possible D gene is TRBD1 (6 bases). CDR3 length equals 16 residues. The germline V gene encodes CDR1 MGHRA and CDR2 YSYEKL. V lost 0 bases and J lost 9, with 20 bases in between. CDR3 loop: CASSQDGGQGVGRYTF. CDR3 in DNA: TGCGCCAGCAGCCAAGATGGGGGACAAGGGGTTGGTCGCTACACCTTC.

V and J are TRBV1 and TRBJ2-7; the listed D gene, TRBD2, was not tested against the DNA. TRBV1 is a pseudogene segment. The CDR3 runs 15 residues. This CDR3 is CTSSHTSGSRREQYF. The CDR3 region has the DNA TGCACCAGCAGCCACACTAGCGGGAGCCGTCGTGAGCAGTACTTC.

The gene calls are TRBV21-1 and TRBJ1-6; TRBD1, the table's D call, lacks a check against the DNA. TRBV21-1 is a pseudogene locus. The CDR3 totals 14 residues. The CDR3 DNA reads TGTGCCAGCAGCAAAGGGTGGGGACAGGTCACCCTCCACTTT. Amino acids: CASSKGWGQVTLHF.

This clone was observed once. The chain has TRBV29-1 and TRBJ2-1, with 8 bases aligning to TRBD2. Germline assignment: CDR1 SQVTM and CDR2 ANQGSEA. CDR3 size: 14 residues. Losses at the gene ends were 8 bases for V and 4 bases for J; bases not matched to a gene: 10. The CDR3 DNA follows: TGCAGCTCCTCCGGCGGGAGGAGATACAATGAGCAGTTCTTC. Its translation is CSSSGGRRYNEQFF.

This sequence joins TRBV7-2 and TRBJ1-1, with 7 bases matching TRBD1. The CDR3 consists of 15 residues. CDR1 is SGHTA, CDR2 FQGNSA, per germline. V dropped 4 bases and J dropped 5; count of bases not matched to a gene: 10. For the CDR3, the DNA is TGTGCCAGCAGCTCCACTCAGGGGGTAGAGACTGAAGCTTTCTTT. It is translated as CASSSTQGVETEAFF.

This clone has a single count. In DNA, the CDR3 is TGTGCCAGCAGCTTCGCTGGGACTAGCGGGGGGGCTAACCAAGAGACCCAGTACTTC. This codes for CASSFAGTSGGANQETQYF. The V and J genes are TRBV7-6 and TRBJ2-5; 16 bases map to TRBD2. CDR1 is SGHVS, CDR2 FNYEAQ, per germline. Unmatched junction bases numbered 7, after V lost 3 bases and J lost 0 bases. This CDR3 has 19 residues.

The chain recombines TRBV19 with TRBJ2-5; the match to TRBD1 covers 8 bases. Germline-derived CDR1 and CDR2 are LNHDA and SQIVND (reference sequence). This CDR3 is 13 amino acids long. Trimming removed 4 bases from V and 5 bases from J; junction bases left unmatched: 3. CDR3 coding DNA: TGTGCCAGTAGTAGGACAGGGTGGGAGACCCAGTACTTC. Translating it yields CASSRTGWETQYF.

J is TRBJ2-5 and V is TRBV27, with 15 bases matching TRBD2. V was clipped by 0 bases and J by 4 bases; unmatched bases: 9. Germline CDR1 reads MNHEY; CDR2 reads SMNVEV (reference sequence). This CDR3 is 19 amino acids long. This CDR3 is CASSLSFTGTSGRLETQYF. CDR3 nucleotide sequence: TGTGCCAGCAGTTTATCCTTCACCGGGACTAGCGGGAGGTTAGAGACCCAGTACTTC.

The chain carries TRBV7-9 and TRBJ1-4, with D unclear. CDR1 SEHNR and CDR2 FQNEAQ come from the germline V gene (reference sequence). Trimming left V 4 bases short and J 8 bases short, with 23 bases between. This CDR3 spans 17 amino acids. The CDR3 loop reads CASSSWAMSGIAEKLFF. CDR3 sequence (DNA): TGTGCCAGCAGCTCGTGGGCTATGTCTGGAATAGCGGAAAAACTGTTTTTT.